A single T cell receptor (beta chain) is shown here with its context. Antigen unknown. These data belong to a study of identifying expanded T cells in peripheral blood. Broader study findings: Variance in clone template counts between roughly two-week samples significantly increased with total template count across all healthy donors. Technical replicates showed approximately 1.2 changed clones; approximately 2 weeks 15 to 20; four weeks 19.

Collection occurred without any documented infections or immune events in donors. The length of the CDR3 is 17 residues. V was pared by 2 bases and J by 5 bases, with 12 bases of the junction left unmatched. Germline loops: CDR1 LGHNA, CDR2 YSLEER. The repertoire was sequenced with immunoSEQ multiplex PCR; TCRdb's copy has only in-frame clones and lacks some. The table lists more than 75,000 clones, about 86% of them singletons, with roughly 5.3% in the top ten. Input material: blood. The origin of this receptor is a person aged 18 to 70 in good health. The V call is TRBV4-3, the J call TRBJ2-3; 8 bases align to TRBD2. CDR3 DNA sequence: TGCGCCAGCAGCCAAACCCCCCCCGGGGGGGCCTTAGATACGCAGTATTTT. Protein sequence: CASSQTPPGGALDTQYF.